The 19 T cell receptor beta chains listed next were all sequenced from one sample in a study of cytomegalovirus exposure and HLA in healthy donors. Both 60 Vbeta primers and 13 Jbeta primers went into the PCR. The table came from immunoSEQ multiplex PCR; TCRdb's copy has only in-frame clones and leaves some out. The profile shows 180,000 or so clones, approximately 72% of them singletons. The sequenced sample consisted of PBMCs. These receptors came from a human donor in good health.

The rearrangement links TRBV6-5 to TRBJ1-2; D gene uncertain. Germline V lookup: CDR1 MNHEY, CDR2 SVGAGI. The CDR3 has 13 residues. The V end lost 0 bases, the J end lost 8 bases, and 10 bases lay between the germline ends. The CDR3 nucleotides are TGTGCCAGCAGTTACTCGGAGGGAGGAGGCTACACCTTC. Translated: CASSYSEGGGYTF.

The chain has TRBV9 and TRBJ2-7, with D perhaps TRBD2 (6 bases). In germline, CDR1 is SGDLS, CDR2 YYNGEE. Trimming shortened V by 1 base and J by 3 bases, and 11 bases separated the two germline ends. The CDR3 runs to 14 residues. The CDR3 protein is CASSVWGVYYEQYF. CDR3 bases: TGTGCCAGCAGCGTATGGGGGGTTTACTACGAGCAGTACTTC.

This clone has just one count. The chain has TRBV9 and TRBJ2-5; a possible D gene is TRBD1 (6 bases). V was clipped by 2 bases and J by 2 bases, with 10 bases between them. The CDR3 is made up of 14 amino acids. The germline V gene has CDR1 SGDLS and CDR2 YYNGEE. The CDR3 sequence: CASSVGQRQETQYF. Written as DNA, the CDR3 is TGTGCCAGCAGCGTCGGACAGCGTCAAGAGACCCAGTACTTC. The variable domain in full, with the rest retrieved from reference TRBV9 and TRBJ2-5, is DSGVTQTPKHLITATGQRVTLRCSPRSGDLSVYWYQQSLDQGLQFLIQYYNGEERAKGNILERFSAQQFPDLHSELNLSSLELGDSALYFCASSVGQRQETQYFGPGTRLLVL.

V is TRBV6-6 and J is TRBJ1-6; D may be TRBD1 (6 bases). CDR3 size: 13 residues. With 6 bases removed from V and 8 bases from J, the gap between germline ends came to 11 bases. From germline, CDR1 is MNHNY and CDR2 SVGAGI (reference sequence). DNA of the CDR3: TGTGCCAGCAGCATTGAGGGGGATTCACCCCTCCACTTT. It encodes CASSIEGDSPLHF.

The genes are TRBV2 and TRBJ2-1; D is ambiguous. The CDR3 is made up of 15 amino acids. Trimming left V 8 bases short and J 6 bases short, with 20 bases between. Per the germline V gene, CDR1 is SNHLY and CDR2 is FYNNEI. Written as DNA, the CDR3 is TGTGCCAGCGGCCAAGTTGCCCGGGTCGGCAATGAGCAGTTCTTC. This encodes CASGQVARVGNEQFF.

The V gene is TRBV7-2, the J gene TRBJ1-2; maybe TRBD1 (5 bases). V was cut by 5 bases and J by 2 bases, with 12 bases left in between. Germline CDR1 reads SGHTA; CDR2 reads FQGNSA. The CDR3 is 14 amino acids. The CDR3 region is CASSPGGSNYGYTF. The CDR3 DNA reads TGTGCCAGCAGCCCCGGGGGGTCCAACTATGGCTACACCTTC.

In this sample, this clone turned up a few times. The chain links TRBV7-3 to TRBJ1-2; a weak D match, TRBD1 (5 bases). This CDR3 has 15 residues. Looked up from germline, CDR1 is SGHTA and CDR2 is FQGTGA. Trimming took 5 bases from V and 1 from J, leaving 14 bases between them. The CDR3 DNA sequence: TGTGCCAGCAGCCCCCAGGGTAGGGGTAACTATGGCTACACCTTC. This sequence encodes CASSPQGRGNYGYTF.

On this clone: The junction and the germline gene differ at one end; a read error may be behind it. The chain is built from TRBV7-9 and TRBJ2-7; possibly TRBD1 for D (6 bases). The CDR3 runs 13 residues. CDR1 is SEHNR and CDR2 is FQNEAQ in the germline V gene (reference sequence). CDR3 protein: CSSSFQGSHEQYF. CDR3 DNA: TGTTCCAGCAGCTTCCAGGGGTCCCACGAGCAGTACTTC.

The rearrangement links TRBV6-5 to TRBJ1-2, with 7 positions matching TRBD1. The CDR3 contains 15 residues. Trimming at V came to 6 bases and at J to 8 bases, leaving 15 bases not matched to a gene. CDR1 is MNHEY and CDR2 is SVGAGI in the germline V gene. The CDR3 bases are TGTGCCAGCAGCTCCGTACTCGGACAGGCGGGGGGCTACACCTTC. Translating it yields CASSSVLGQAGGYTF.

This clone turned up a few times. This chain joins TRBV6-4 and TRBJ2-6; D possibly corresponds to TRBD1 (5 bases). The CDR3 runs 16 residues. CDR1 and CDR2 from the germline V gene are MRHNA and SNTAGT. V dropped 4 bases and J dropped 2 bases, with 12 bases sitting between them. The CDR3 loop is CASSGREGAGANVLTF. The CDR3 DNA reads TGTGCCAGCAGTGGCAGGGAAGGGGCTGGGGCCAACGTCCTGACTTTC.

The chain recombines TRBV19 with TRBJ2-2; 10 positions match TRBD2. With 1 base clipped from V and 5 bases from J, the junction kept 4 bases outside the gene matches. Germline V CDR1 and CDR2: LNHDA, SQIVND (reference sequence). This CDR3 comprises 16 residues. CDR3 coding DNA: TGTGCCAGTAGTATAGGAGAAGCGGGGGGGACCGGGGAGCTGTTTTTT. Its protein product is CASSIGEAGGTGELFF.

The rearrangement joins TRBV5-4 to TRBJ2-5; unclear D gene. Trimming removed 0 bases from V and 3 bases from J, with 9 bases in between. CDR1 is SGHNT and CDR2 is YYREEE in the germline V gene (reference sequence). CDR3 size: 14 residues. CDR3 region: CASSLASSEETQYF. DNA for the CDR3: TGTGCCAGCAGCTTGGCGTCTAGTGAAGAGACCCAGTACTTC.

The rearrangement uses TRBV7-2 and TRBJ1-2; 9 nucleotides match TRBD1. The V and J ends lost 0 bases and 5 bases, in that order; junction bases with no gene match: 1. The CDR3 totals 14 residues. Germline V lookup: CDR1 SGHTA, CDR2 FQGNSA. CDR3 sequence (DNA): TGTGCCAGCAGCTTAGCGGGGACAGGGTATGGCTACACCTTC. Protein sequence: CASSLAGTGYGYTF.

The rearrangement joins TRBV7-2 to TRBJ2-5; TRBD1 might be the D (6 bases). The CDR3 is 15 amino acids. V shed 0 bases and J shed 5 bases, with 13 bases lying between them. Per germline, CDR1 SGHTA and CDR2 FQGNSA. CDR3 nucleotide sequence: TGTGCCAGCAGCTTAGCCCAGGGGCGAACGGAGACCCAGTACTTC. Protein sequence: CASSLAQGRTETQYF.

The CDR3 loop is CSAGTSYGYTF. The CDR3 DNA is TGCAGCGCCGGGACTTCATATGGCTACACCTTC. This rearrangement joins TRBV29-1 to TRBJ1-2, with D perhaps TRBD1 (5 bases). Germline CDR1 reads SQVTM; CDR2 reads ANQGSEA. The CDR3 sequence is 11 residues long. V dropped 7 bases and J dropped 5 bases, with 11 bases sitting between them.

This clone was detected a few times. The V and J genes are TRBV6-5 and TRBJ2-3, with D possibly being TRBD2 (5 bases). V dropped 4 bases and J dropped 0 bases, with 5 bases sitting between them. The CDR3 runs 13 residues. Germline V gene sequence: CDR1 MNHEY, CDR2 SVGAGI. For the CDR3, the DNA is TGTGCCAGCAGTTGGGAGAGCACAGATACGCAGTATTTT. Its protein is CASSWESTDTQYF.

As for this clone: The junction does not match germline at one end; this may be a read error. The chain combines TRBV7-9 with TRBJ2-3; D might be TRBD1 (5 bases). The CDR3 length is 17 residues. The V gene's germline CDR1 is SEHNR and CDR2 FQNEAQ (reference sequence). This CDR3 is CSSSPGNAGKGRDTQYF. In nucleotides, the CDR3 is TGTTCCAGCAGCCCCGGTAATGCAGGGAAAGGTCGAGATACGCAGTATTTT. Using reference TRBV7-9 and TRBJ2-3 for the parts outside the CDR3, the full variable domain is DTGVSQNPRHKITKRGQNVTFRCDPISEHNRLYWYRQTLGQGPEFLTYFQNEAQLEKSRLLSDRFSAERPKGSFSTLEIQRTEQGDSAMYLCSSSPGNAGKGRDTQYFGPGTRLTVL.

This rearrangement joins TRBV10-1 to TRBJ2-5; TRBD2 matches at 10 bases. There are 14 residues in the CDR3. The germline gives CDR1 WNHNN, CDR2 SYGVQD (reference sequence). J was trimmed by 5 bases and V by 6 bases; bases with no gene match: 6. The CDR3 bases are TGCGCCAGCAGCTCGGGACTAGCGAGCGAGACCCAGTACTTC. As protein: CASSSGLASETQYF.

The chain joins TRBV7-9 to TRBJ1-3; 7 bases line up with TRBD1. The CDR3 sequence is 16 residues long. Losses at the gene ends were 4 bases for V and 2 bases for J; bases not matched to a gene: 8. The V gene's germline CDR1 is SEHNR and CDR2 FQNEAQ (reference sequence). CDR3 residues: CASSSTTGATGNTIYF. The CDR3 DNA is TGTGCCAGCAGCTCAACAACAGGGGCCACTGGAAACACCATATATTTT.